This section outlines one TCR beta chain sequence together with its context. Germline V gene data show CDR1 as LNHDA and CDR2 as SQIVND (reference sequence). The CDR3 spans 14 residues. Trimming cost V 5 bases and J 10 bases, with 15 bases left between them. This specimen comes from a study of OX40 agonist ivuxolimab in advanced cancers. Study summary: The patients got ivuxolimab, which is an agonistic anti-OX40 (CD134) antibody. The study gave patients intravenous ivuxolimab at 0.01 to 10 mg/kg every 2 weeks.

The protocol was immunoSEQ multiplex PCR, while the TCRdb copy is restricted to in-frame clones and leaves out a portion. This table holds 80,000 to 85,000 clones, around 84% found once. This receptor was obtained from an adult with an advanced solid tumor such as melanoma, head and neck, liver or kidney cancer. The rearrangement links TRBV19 to TRBJ1-6, with D tentatively TRBD1 (5 bases). The sample here was CD4+ or CD8+ T cells sorted from blood, taken in a trial of the OX40 agonist ivuxolimab. CDR3 sequence (DNA): TGTGCCAGTAGTCAGGGCAGGGTTGGATCACCCCTCCACTTT. It codes for CASSQGRVGSPLHF.